The clone carrying this TCR beta chain was found a few times. Its antigen is not identified. Every donor provided one heparinised blood draw, which averaged approximately 120 mL. By way of CD45RO/CCR7/CD25/CD127/CD95/CD27, the CD4+ regulatory, stem cell-like memory, central memory and naive cells were sorted. The data originate from a study of beta chain features in type 1 diabetes. Broader study findings: A moderate, significant TCRB CDR3 shortening appeared in type 1 diabetes across four CD4+ subsets.

Germline CDR1 MNHEY, CDR2 SVGAGI. After removal of 3 bases from V and 14 bases from J, the junction contained 6 bases not matched to a gene. The CDR3 sequence is 11 residues long. Expressed TCRB transcripts got sequenced, as all isolated RNA was reverse transcribed. TCRdb keeps only in-frame clones here, not all; method: immunoSEQ multiplex PCR. The data show 300,000 to 400,000 clones, roughly a tenth seen once. The TCR sequence derives from a man under 40 with type 1 diabetes. Sequencing was done on a sample of central memory CD4+ T cells from blood. This chain links TRBV6-5 with TRBJ2-5, with 7 bases identical to TRBD2. This CDR3 reads CASSYFLAVYF. CDR3 DNA: TGTGCCAGCAGTTATTTCCTAGCGGTATACTTC.